This T cell receptor (beta chain) was retrieved from a study of graft-versus-host responses after intestinal transplantation. Study summary: All of the recipients had induction that used anti-thymocyte globulin, then tacrolimus and steroids for roughly three years.

Sequencing was performed with immunoSEQ multiplex PCR; in TCRdb, only in-frame clones are kept and a portion is missing. The sample has about 100,000 clones, approximately 84% seen once. V was clipped by 4 bases and J by 6 bases; unmatched bases: 6. The CDR3 has 15 amino acids. Per germline, CDR1 MNHEY and CDR2 SMNVEV (reference sequence). A note on this clone: Its target is unknown.

Study findings and constraints: HvG clone declines early post-transplant were associated with peak circulating GvH levels.

The chain couples TRBV27 to TRBJ1-5; 10 bases are shared with TRBD1. This TCR came from a human donor who was the organ donor for an intestinal transplant. Sequenced here: unstimulated CD4+ T cells sorted from spleen or lymph node cells, sampled before transplant. As DNA, the CDR3 is TGTGCCAGCAGTTCATCGGACAGGGGGATTCAGCCCCAGCATTTT. Amino acids: CASSSSDRGIQPQHF.